Shown below are 20 T cell receptor beta chains from a single sample sequenced in a study of cytomegalovirus exposure and HLA in healthy donors. The PCR was carried out with 60 Vbeta primers and 13 Jbeta primers. Profiling relied on immunoSEQ multiplex PCR, and the TCRdb table lists in-frame clones only, not all of them. The sample lists fewer than 90,000 clones, about 74% seen once, with about 4% in the top ten. Sample: PBMCs. Receptors originate from a young man in good health and CMV-seronegative.

The CDR3 DNA sequence: TGTGCCAGCTCACCAGATCACGGACAGGGAATATACTACACCTTC. Translation gives CASSPDHGQGIYYTF. The chain is built from TRBV18 and TRBJ1-2; 8 bases match TRBD1. This CDR3 comprises 15 residues. CDR1 and CDR2 (germline): KGHSH, LQKENI. V dropped 2 bases and J dropped 10; count of bases not matched to a gene: 12.

This clone is a singleton in its sample. J is TRBJ1-1 and V is TRBV18; D is uncertain. CDR1 is KGHSH and CDR2 is LQKENI in the germline V gene. V was shortened by 5 bases and J by 2 bases, with 9 bases between the two germline ends. The CDR3 consists of 13 residues. For the CDR3, the DNA is TGTGCCAGCTCAGCGGAGGAAAACACTGAAGCTTTCTTT. Translated: CASSAEENTEAFF.

J is TRBJ1-5 and V is TRBV7-2, with D unresolved. Trimming took off 5 bases at V and 0 bases at J, with 8 bases between the two ends. Germline V CDR1 and CDR2: SGHTA, FQGNSA. This CDR3 is built from 14 residues. The CDR3 reads CASSTGNSNQPQHF. CDR3 nucleotide sequence: TGTGCCAGCAGCACGGGTAATAGCAATCAGCCCCAGCATTTT.

The chain employs TRBV27 and TRBJ2-7, with D possibly matching TRBD1 (6 bases). CDR1 is MNHEY and CDR2 is SMNVEV in the germline V gene (reference sequence). Trimming pared 4 bases from V and 3 bases from J, leaving 10 bases between. CDR3 length: 13 amino acids. The CDR3 nucleotides read TGTGCCAGCAGTTCGTCGGACAGCTACGAGCAGTACTTC. It yields the protein CASSSSDSYEQYF.

In this sample, this clone turned up once. This sequence joins TRBV18 and TRBJ2-1; the D gene is possibly TRBD2 (6 bases). Germline V gives CDR1 KGHSH, CDR2 LQKENI. V lost 0 bases and J lost 5, with 14 bases in between. The CDR3 has 16 amino acids. CDR3 residues: CASSPPASGGDNEQFF. CDR3 DNA sequence: TGTGCCAGCTCACCACCGGCCAGCGGAGGGGACAATGAGCAGTTCTTC.

This clone was counted a single time. V usage is TRBV4-1 and J usage is TRBJ2-5; tentatively, D is TRBD2 (6 bases). The end of the DNA fits TRBJ2-7 better, so the J call may be wrong. This CDR3 comprises 14 residues. Germline V gives CDR1 MGHRA, CDR2 YSYEKL. For the CDR3, the DNA is TGCGCCAGCAGCCTCGGGGGTGGCTCCTACGAGCAGTACTTC. Amino acid sequence: CASSLGGGSYEQYF.

The V and J genes are TRBV10-2 and TRBJ1-1; maybe TRBD1 (5 bases). The CDR3 contains 17 residues. V lost 7 bases and J 3 bases, leaving 24 bases between the germline ends. Germline V gives CDR1 WSHSY, CDR2 SAAADI. CDR3 coding DNA: TGCGCCAGCAAAGTGATCCTGGGGGGGGGTGAAGACACTGAAGCTTTCTTT. Its translation is CASKVILGGGEDTEAFF.

This clone was detected once. The rearrangement uses TRBV13 and TRBJ2-5; 8 nucleotides agree with TRBD1. The J call may be wrong; the DNA end is better matched by TRBJ2-7. The germline CDR1 and CDR2 sequences are PRHDT and FYEKMQ (reference sequence). The CDR3 consists of 17 residues. This CDR3 is CASLRSTGTGEIYEQYF. In nucleotides, the CDR3 is TGTGCCAGCCTTAGATCGACCGGGACAGGAGAGATCTACGAGCAGTACTTC.

The rearrangement links TRBV6-1 to TRBJ2-7, with 7 nucleotides matching TRBD1. The germline CDR1 and CDR2 sequences are MNHNS and SASEGT. V lost 4 bases and J lost 5; bases outside the gene matches: 5. This CDR3 has 13 residues. The CDR3 here is CASSASTGNEQYF. For the CDR3, the DNA is TGTGCCAGCAGTGCCTCGACAGGGAACGAGCAGTACTTC.

This sequence joins TRBV5-1 and TRBJ1-6; TRBD1 matches at 8 bases. V dropped 2 bases and J dropped 8; count of bases not matched to a gene: 6. CDR1 is SGHRS, CDR2 YFSETQ, per germline. The CDR3 totals 15 residues. CDR3 nucleotides: TGCGCCAGCAGCTTAGGACAGGGAGGATATTCACCCCTCCACTTT. Its translation: CASSLGQGGYSPLHF.

The J gene is TRBJ1-2, the V gene TRBV6-1; D remains unclear. Trimming removed 4 bases from V and 0 bases from J, with 18 bases in between. This CDR3 contains 17 residues. In germline, CDR1 is MNHNS, CDR2 SASEGT. The DNA for the CDR3 is TGTGCCAGCAGTGTCTCTTTGGGCCTTCTTGCTAACTATGGCTACACCTTC. This encodes CASSVSLGLLANYGYTF.

This clone was seen only once. This chain connects TRBV6-5 to TRBJ1-1; D gene ambiguous. CDR1 and CDR2 from the germline V gene are MNHEY and SVGAGI. This CDR3 has 13 amino acids. With 5 bases removed from V and 4 bases from J, the gap between germline ends came to 11 bases. CDR3 nucleotides: TGTGCCAGCAGTCCCGGCCAGGTCACTGAAGCTTTCTTT. The encoded protein is CASSPGQVTEAFF.

This chain connects TRBV11-2 to TRBJ2-7; D unresolved. V was shortened by 1 base and J by 3 bases, with 10 bases between the two germline ends. Germline lookup yields CDR1 SGHAT and CDR2 FQNNGV. This CDR3 region has 14 residues. The CDR3 sequence is CASSLVFVGYEQYF. The CDR3 DNA sequence: TGTGCCAGCAGCTTAGTCTTTGTCGGCTACGAGCAGTACTTC.

V usage is TRBV5-1 and J usage is TRBJ1-2; D might be TRBD1 (6 bases). The V end was cut by 5 bases, the J end by 2 bases, with 16 bases between. This CDR3 comprises 15 residues. Looked up from germline, CDR1 is SGHRS and CDR2 is YFSETQ. CDR3 in amino acids: CASRPTTGINYGYTF. The CDR3 DNA reads TGCGCCAGCAGACCCACGACAGGAATAAACTATGGCTACACCTTC.

This chain uses TRBV9 with TRBJ1-1; 7 positions match TRBD1. The CDR3 length is 15 residues. Trimming removed 3 bases from V and 4 bases from J; junction bases left unmatched: 9. Germline V lookup: CDR1 SGDLS, CDR2 YYNGEE. CDR3 sequence: CASSARQGESTEAFF. CDR3 nucleotides: TGTGCCAGCAGCGCAAGACAGGGCGAGAGCACTGAAGCTTTCTTT.

This clone came up a few times. The J gene is TRBJ2-7, the V gene TRBV11-1, with D tentatively TRBD2 (6 bases). The CDR3 consists of 16 residues. Germline loops: CDR1 SGHAT, CDR2 FQDESV (reference sequence). With 5 bases removed from V and 3 bases from J, the gap between germline ends came to 20 bases. Here the CDR3 DNA reads TGTGCCAGCAGCCGATTTCCCGGGACTCCAAACTACGAGCAGTACTTC. It is translated as CASSRFPGTPNYEQYF.

The chain couples TRBV5-5 to TRBJ1-2; TRBD1 is a possible D gene (5 bases). Germline values: CDR1 SGHKS, CDR2 YYEKEE (reference sequence). Trimming took off 0 bases at V and 4 bases at J, with 13 bases between the two ends. The CDR3 spans 15 residues. In nucleotides, the CDR3 is TGTGCCAGCAGCTTGGATCCGGGGGGATTCTATGGCTACACCTTC. This translates into CASSLDPGGFYGYTF.

The chain is built from TRBV10-1 and TRBJ2-1; a possible D gene is TRBD2 (5 bases). The V gene lost 2 bases and the J gene lost 8 bases, with 16 bases spanning the gap. The CDR3 spans 15 residues. The germline CDR1 and CDR2 sequences are WNHNN and SYGVQD (reference sequence). The CDR3 DNA follows: TGCGCCAGCAGTGAGGGCGAGATACCGAGGGATGAGCAGTTCTTC. Translated: CASSEGEIPRDEQFF.

This chain connects TRBV4-3 to TRBJ1-2; a possible D gene is TRBD1 (5 bases). Trimming pared 2 bases from V and 8 bases from J, leaving 15 bases between. In germline, CDR1 is LGHNA, CDR2 YSLEER. The CDR3 length is 14 residues. The CDR3 sequence: CASSQRVSGVGYTF. CDR3 coding DNA: TGCGCCAGCAGCCAAAGGGTGTCGGGGGTCGGCTACACCTTC.

J is TRBJ1-1 and V is TRBV2, with TRBD1 identical over 12 bases. Germline V lookup: CDR1 SNHLY, CDR2 FYNNEI. The CDR3 has 13 residues. The trim removed 7 bases at V and 8 bases at J, leaving 5 bases unmatched. CDR3 sequence reads: CASKGQGAGEAFF. In DNA form, the CDR3 reads TGTGCCAGCAAGGGACAGGGGGCTGGGGAAGCTTTCTTT.